The present TCR beta chain was sequenced within a study of blood T cell repertoires in COVID-19. Study information: Sample material is recorded as cDNA or gDNA derived from T cells, B-cell-depleted T cells, or PBMCs.

CDR3 length: 13 amino acids. Trimming pared 7 bases from V and 3 bases from J, leaving 12 bases between. CDR1 SNHLY and CDR2 FYNNEI come from the germline V gene. Authors' data handling: Nucleated cell number was recorded as an estimate derived from reference gene primer amplification. TCRdb keeps only in-frame clones here, not all; method: immunoSEQ multiplex PCR. The DNA gave D and trimming, while V, J and clone size come from that table. This repertoire shows roughly 180,000 clones, approximately 94% found once; its top ten account for about 0.76%. The source is a young man with COVID-19, enrolled during active disease. The J gene is TRBJ1-1, the V gene TRBV2; the D gene is possibly TRBD1 (5 bases). The specimen sequenced was peripheral blood. CDR3 sequence: CASNAGQYTEAFF. CDR3 bases: TGTGCCAGCAATGCAGGGCAGTACACTGAAGCTTTCTTT.